Shown below are 31 T cell receptor beta chains from a single sample sequenced in a study of blood T cells in healthy people across ages. The use of a sample-barcoded 5' primer and a J-beta primer mix characterized a second PCR of about 6 to 11 cycles. TCRdb itself ran the 5' RACE reads through MiXCR, one entry per CDR3 protein. The data contain some 710,000 distinct CDR3 sequences, 46% of them singletons. Material for sequencing was blood. The origin of the receptors is an elderly man in good health.

V and J are TRBV9 and TRBJ2-7; D is possibly TRBD2 (5 bases). Germline V lookup: CDR1 SGDLS, CDR2 YYNGEE. Deletions cut 7 bases from V and 4 bases from J, with 15 bases between. The CDR3 runs to 13 residues. The CDR3 region is CASSRGSRYEQYF. Written as DNA, the CDR3 is TGTGCCAGCTCCCGGGGATCTCGTTACGAGCAGTACTTC. Filled out from reference TRBV9 and TRBJ2-7, the complete variable domain reads DSGVTQTPKHLITATGQRVTLRCSPRSGDLSVYWYQQSLDQGLQFLIQYYNGEERAKGNILERFSAQQFPDLHSELNLSSLELGDSALYFCASSRGSRYEQYFGPGTRLTVT.

The chain couples TRBV5-1 to TRBJ2-7; TRBD1 aligns across 8 bases. This CDR3 is built from 15 residues. The germline V gene has CDR1 SGHRS and CDR2 YFSETQ. V lost 4 bases, J lost 2 bases, and 8 bases stayed unmatched. This chain's CDR3 is CASSHTGTGTYEQYF. In DNA form, the CDR3 reads TGCGCCAGCAGCCATACCGGGACAGGAACCTACGAGCAGTACTTC.

This clonotype was recorded many times. The J gene is TRBJ2-3, the V gene TRBV19, with 7 bases identical to TRBD2. Looked up from germline, CDR1 is LNHDA and CDR2 is SQIVND (reference sequence). With V trimmed by 5 bases and J by 1 base, 6 bases remained unmatched. The CDR3 is made up of 15 amino acids. The CDR3 sequence is CASSGPGLGTDTQYF. Here the CDR3 DNA reads TGTGCCAGTAGTGGGCCCGGACTAGGCACAGATACGCAGTATTTT.

This chain joins TRBV24-1 and TRBJ2-1; 9 bases are shared with TRBD2. J gave up 0 bases and V 3 bases, and 5 bases lay outside the gene matches. Germline CDR1 is KGHDR and CDR2 is SFDVKD. The CDR3 runs to 17 residues. CDR3 loop: CATSDELAGRSYNEQFF. The DNA for the CDR3 is TGTGCCACCAGTGATGAACTAGCGGGCCGCTCCTACAATGAGCAGTTCTTC.

The rearrangement uses TRBV20-1 and TRBJ2-5, with TRBD2 matching over 8 bases. This CDR3 has 14 amino acids. The germline CDR1 and CDR2 sequences are DFQATT and SNEGSKA (reference sequence). The junction had 8 bases not matched to a gene; V was cut back by 6 bases and J by 2 bases. In nucleotides, the CDR3 is TGCAGTGCGGAAGCGGGGGCCTGGCAAGAGACCCAGTACTTC. This sequence encodes CSAEAGAWQETQYF.

This chain uses TRBV18 with TRBJ1-6; D unresolved. Germline V gene lookup returns CDR1 KGHSH and CDR2 LQKENI. Trimming shortened V by 2 bases and J by 3 bases, and 2 bases separated the two germline ends. The CDR3 runs 13 residues. The CDR3 DNA is TGTGCCAGCTCACCAAACTATAATTCACCCCTCCACTTT. This translates into CASSPNYNSPLHF.

J is TRBJ1-2 and V is TRBV7-9, with D unclear. This CDR3 has 14 amino acids. Trimming left V 5 bases short and J 8 bases short, with 18 bases between. Germline CDR1 SEHNR, CDR2 FQNEAQ (reference sequence). CDR3 amino acids: CASSLLDWVEGYTF. The CDR3 coding sequence is TGTGCCAGCAGCCTGTTAGACTGGGTAGAGGGCTACACCTTC.

This clonotype was observed a handful of times. This rearrangement joins TRBV5-1 to TRBJ1-4; the D is unclear. V shed 0 bases and J shed 0 bases, with 6 bases lying between them. Germline CDR1 SGHRS, CDR2 YFSETQ. The CDR3 consists of 15 residues. CDR3 in DNA: TGCGCCAGCAGCTTGGGACACGCAACTAATGAAAAACTGTTTTTT. Translating gives CASSLGHATNEKLFF.

The J gene is TRBJ1-4, the V gene TRBV20-1, with a weak D call TRBD1 (6 bases). Per the germline V gene, CDR1 is DFQATT and CDR2 is SNEGSKA (reference sequence). Trimming removed 3 bases at V and 4 bases at J, with 9 bases between. CDR3 length equals 13 residues. The CDR3 DNA reads as TGCAGTGCTAGGAGGGGGTTTAATGAAAAACTGTTTTTT. This translates into CSARRGFNEKLFF.

A few counts support this clonotype. The chain recombines TRBV15 with TRBJ1-5, with D uncertain. V was pared by 5 bases and J by 5 bases, with 10 bases between. Germline V lookup: CDR1 LNHNV, CDR2 YYDKDF (reference sequence). The CDR3 length is 13 residues. The CDR3: CATSLDGDQPQHF. The CDR3, as DNA: TGTGCCACCAGCCTTGACGGTGATCAGCCCCAGCATTTT.

The chain has TRBV29-1 and TRBJ2-7, with 8 bases aligning to TRBD1. The closer fit of TRBJ2-5 to the DNA end suggests the J call may be wrong. The CDR3 extends over 14 amino acids. Germline V gives CDR1 SQVTM, CDR2 ANQGSEA. The CDR3 bases are TGCAGCGTTAGGGGACAGGTCAGGGCGGAGACCCAGTACTTC. Encoded protein: CSVRGQVRAETQYF.

This clonotype appeared many times. The chain combines TRBV2 with TRBJ1-2; D call uncertain. The CDR3 totals 13 residues. Trimming shortened V by 5 bases and J by 5 bases, and 12 bases separated the two germline ends. Germline CDR1 reads SNHLY; CDR2 reads FYNNEI. The CDR3 bases are TGTGCCAGCAGTTCTAACCTCGCATATGGCTACACCTTC. It encodes CASSSNLAYGYTF.

V and J are TRBV20-1 and TRBJ2-1, with 9 bases identical to TRBD1. The CDR3 has 17 amino acids. V gave up 6 bases and J gave up 5 bases; unmatched junction bases: 17. Per germline, CDR1 DFQATT and CDR2 SNEGSKA (reference sequence). The CDR3, as DNA: TGCAGTGCCGTAACGCCGTTCGGGACAGGGAATGACAATGAGCAGTTCTTC. This codes for CSAVTPFGTGNDNEQFF.

The gene calls are TRBV27 and TRBJ2-7; tentative D call: TRBD1 (5 bases). From germline, CDR1 is MNHEY and CDR2 SMNVEV (reference sequence). Deletions cut 2 bases from V and 4 bases from J, with 12 bases between. This CDR3 contains 14 residues. CDR3 in amino acids: CASSLVGPLYEQYF. In DNA, the CDR3 is TGTGCCAGCAGTTTAGTGGGGCCCTTGTACGAGCAGTACTTC.

About this clonotype: A junction boundary mismatches the germline segment, possibly from a read error. The chain couples TRBV6-6 to TRBJ1-1, with D possibly TRBD1 on 6 matching bases. This CDR3 has 13 residues. The V gene's germline CDR1 is MNHNY and CDR2 SVGAGI (reference sequence). The CDR3, as DNA: TGTGCCAGCCATTCCCAGGGGACCTTTGAAGCTCTCTTT. Translated: CASHSQGTFEALF.

This clonotype has more than one count but fewer than ten. The V call is TRBV14, the J call TRBJ1-3; D gene unclear. CDR1 is SGHDN and CDR2 is FVKESK in the germline V gene. The V gene lost 2 bases and the J gene lost 4 bases, with 9 bases spanning the gap. The CDR3 runs 14 residues. This CDR3 is CASSQLRSGNTIYF. The CDR3 nucleotides are TGTGCCAGCAGCCAATTAAGATCCGGAAACACCATATATTTT.

The chain carries TRBV3-1 and TRBJ1-2; D call uncertain. The CDR3 is made up of 13 amino acids. Germline assignment: CDR1 LGHDT and CDR2 YNNKEL (reference sequence). Trimming took off 0 bases at V and 8 bases at J, with 10 bases between the two ends. The CDR3 sequence: CASSQDGVRGYTF. The CDR3 DNA reads TGTGCCAGCAGCCAAGACGGGGTACGGGGCTACACCTTC.

Turning to this clonotype: This may come from a read error, since a much larger clone is one base off. This sequence joins TRBV12-3 or TRBV12-4 and TRBJ2-7; 10 nucleotides align to TRBD2. The V segment lost 1 base and the J segment 7 bases; nucleotides outside the gene matches: 16. This CDR3 has 18 residues. Here the CDR3 DNA reads TGTGCCAGCAGTTTAGTGGGGCCCATAGCGGGAGGACACAATGAGCAGTACTTC. Translated: CASSLVGPIAGGHNEQYF.

This clonotype was counted a single time. The genes are TRBV4-2 and TRBJ2-3; D may be TRBD1 (6 bases). There are 16 residues in the CDR3. Germline-derived CDR1 and CDR2 are LGHNA and YNFKEQ. V gave up 0 bases and J gave up 1 base, with 11 bases separating them. CDR3 region: CASSQEGAPRTDTQYF. CDR3 nucleotide sequence: TGTGCCAGCAGCCAAGAGGGGGCCCCTCGCACAGATACGCAGTATTTT.

This chain joins TRBV20-1 and TRBJ1-5; 7 nucleotides agree with TRBD1. CDR1 DFQATT and CDR2 SNEGSKA come from the germline V gene (reference sequence). The CDR3 extends over 12 amino acids. J was trimmed by 5 bases and V by 3 bases; bases with no gene match: 1. This CDR3 is CSASTGDQPQHF. In nucleotides, the CDR3 is TGCAGTGCTAGTACAGGGGATCAGCCCCAGCATTTT.

The genes are TRBV5-1 and TRBJ2-3, with D possibly being TRBD2 (5 bases). Deletions cut 0 bases from V and 0 bases from J, with 14 bases between. CDR3 length: 17 residues. The V gene's germline CDR1 is SGHRS and CDR2 YFSETQ. The CDR3 is CASSLESVAPSTDTQYF. For the CDR3, the DNA is TGCGCCAGCAGCTTGGAATCGGTAGCGCCTAGCACAGATACGCAGTATTTT.

This chain uses TRBV2 with TRBJ2-2; 14 nucleotides match TRBD2. The germline gives CDR1 SNHLY, CDR2 FYNNEI. The CDR3 has 15 residues. The V gene end was trimmed by 6 bases and the J gene end by 5 bases; junction bases not matched to a gene: 2. CDR3 sequence reads: CASRRTSGGTGELFF. CDR3 nucleotides: TGTGCCAGCAGACGGACTAGCGGGGGGACCGGGGAGCTGTTTTTT.

This chain connects TRBV12-3 or TRBV12-4 to TRBJ2-7, with 11 bases lining up with TRBD2. Trimming at V came to 5 bases and at J to 4 bases, leaving 4 bases not matched to a gene. CDR3 length: 14 residues. The CDR3 reads CASSISGRGYEQYF. The CDR3 nucleotides are TGTGCCAGCAGTATTAGCGGGAGGGGATACGAGCAGTACTTC.

The genes are TRBV9 and TRBJ2-3; tentatively, D is TRBD1 (6 bases). The CDR3 consists of 13 residues. V was trimmed by 3 bases and J by 6 bases, leaving 11 bases between them. The germline CDR1 and CDR2 sequences are SGDLS and YYNGEE. The CDR3 DNA follows: TGTGCCAGCAGCGACCGGGACATCGATACGCAGTATTTT. Translating it yields CASSDRDIDTQYF. The whole variable domain, remainder taken from reference TRBV9 and TRBJ2-3, is DSGVTQTPKHLITATGQRVTLRCSPRSGDLSVYWYQQSLDQGLQFLIQYYNGEERAKGNILERFSAQQFPDLHSELNLSSLELGDSALYFCASSDRDIDTQYFGPGTRLTVL.

The chain uses TRBV7-9 and TRBJ2-1, with TRBD2 as a possible D gene (6 bases). Trimming removed 5 bases at V and 8 bases at J, with 19 bases between. The CDR3 contains 15 residues. Per the germline V gene, CDR1 is SEHNR and CDR2 is FQNEAQ (reference sequence). CDR3 loop: CASSHGTSHGDEQFF. In DNA, the CDR3 is TGTGCCAGCAGCCATGGGACTTCCCACGGCGATGAGCAGTTCTTC.

This clonotype turned up a few times. This sequence joins TRBV6-6 and TRBJ1-5; 8 positions agree with TRBD1. The CDR3 spans 14 residues. V lost 7 bases to trimming and J lost 7 bases; unmatched junction nucleotides: 9. Looked up from germline, CDR1 is MNHNY and CDR2 is SVGAGI (reference sequence). The CDR3 sequence is CASIQGQGGQPQHF. The CDR3 nucleotides read TGTGCCAGCATCCAAGGACAGGGAGGACAGCCCCAGCATTTT.

Ten or more counts support this clonotype. This sequence joins TRBV5-5 and TRBJ2-5, with unresolved D. V was trimmed by 4 bases and J by 11 bases, leaving 18 bases between them. The CDR3 consists of 13 residues. CDR1 SGHKS and CDR2 YYEKEE come from the germline V gene (reference sequence). This CDR3 is CASSQIVNNEQYF. In nucleotides, the CDR3 is TGTGCCAGCAGCCAAATCGTAAACAATGAGCAGTACTTC.

The CDR3 coding sequence is TGTGCCAGCAGTTTCGCGGGGCAGGACGGGGAGCTGTTTTTT. It yields the protein CASSFAGQDGELFF. This chain joins TRBV27 and TRBJ2-2, with D possibly TRBD2 on 6 matching bases. V lost 3 bases and J lost 7, with 12 bases in between. Germline lookup yields CDR1 MNHEY and CDR2 SMNVEV (reference sequence). The CDR3 extends over 14 amino acids.

The V gene is TRBV10-3, the J gene TRBJ2-4; perhaps TRBD1 as D (5 bases). TRBJ2-7 matches the DNA end more closely, so the J call is doubtful. In germline, CDR1 is ENHRY, CDR2 SYGVKD. This CDR3 has 14 amino acids. The CDR3 region is CAIRGASLGYEQYF. The CDR3 DNA sequence: TGTGCCATCAGAGGGGCATCCTTAGGCTACGAGCAGTACTTC.

The J gene is TRBJ2-3, the V gene TRBV27; D gene ambiguous. The CDR3 has 16 residues. The V gene lost 2 bases and the J gene lost 1 base, with 13 bases spanning the gap. Per germline, CDR1 MNHEY and CDR2 SMNVEV (reference sequence). The CDR3 here is CASSLMAAEGTDTQYF. CDR3 sequence (DNA): TGTGCCAGCAGTTTAATGGCTGCCGAGGGCACAGATACGCAGTATTTT.

This clonotype occurred many times. The chain recombines TRBV7-2 with TRBJ2-3; tentative D call: TRBD2 (6 bases). The germline V gene encodes CDR1 SGHTA and CDR2 FQGNSA. This CDR3 is built from 15 residues. The V and J ends lost 1 base and 4 bases respectively, with 12 bases between them. CDR3 coding DNA: TGTGCCAGCAGCTTAGACGGGAGTGGCCCAGATACGCAGTATTTT. This codes for CASSLDGSGPDTQYF.